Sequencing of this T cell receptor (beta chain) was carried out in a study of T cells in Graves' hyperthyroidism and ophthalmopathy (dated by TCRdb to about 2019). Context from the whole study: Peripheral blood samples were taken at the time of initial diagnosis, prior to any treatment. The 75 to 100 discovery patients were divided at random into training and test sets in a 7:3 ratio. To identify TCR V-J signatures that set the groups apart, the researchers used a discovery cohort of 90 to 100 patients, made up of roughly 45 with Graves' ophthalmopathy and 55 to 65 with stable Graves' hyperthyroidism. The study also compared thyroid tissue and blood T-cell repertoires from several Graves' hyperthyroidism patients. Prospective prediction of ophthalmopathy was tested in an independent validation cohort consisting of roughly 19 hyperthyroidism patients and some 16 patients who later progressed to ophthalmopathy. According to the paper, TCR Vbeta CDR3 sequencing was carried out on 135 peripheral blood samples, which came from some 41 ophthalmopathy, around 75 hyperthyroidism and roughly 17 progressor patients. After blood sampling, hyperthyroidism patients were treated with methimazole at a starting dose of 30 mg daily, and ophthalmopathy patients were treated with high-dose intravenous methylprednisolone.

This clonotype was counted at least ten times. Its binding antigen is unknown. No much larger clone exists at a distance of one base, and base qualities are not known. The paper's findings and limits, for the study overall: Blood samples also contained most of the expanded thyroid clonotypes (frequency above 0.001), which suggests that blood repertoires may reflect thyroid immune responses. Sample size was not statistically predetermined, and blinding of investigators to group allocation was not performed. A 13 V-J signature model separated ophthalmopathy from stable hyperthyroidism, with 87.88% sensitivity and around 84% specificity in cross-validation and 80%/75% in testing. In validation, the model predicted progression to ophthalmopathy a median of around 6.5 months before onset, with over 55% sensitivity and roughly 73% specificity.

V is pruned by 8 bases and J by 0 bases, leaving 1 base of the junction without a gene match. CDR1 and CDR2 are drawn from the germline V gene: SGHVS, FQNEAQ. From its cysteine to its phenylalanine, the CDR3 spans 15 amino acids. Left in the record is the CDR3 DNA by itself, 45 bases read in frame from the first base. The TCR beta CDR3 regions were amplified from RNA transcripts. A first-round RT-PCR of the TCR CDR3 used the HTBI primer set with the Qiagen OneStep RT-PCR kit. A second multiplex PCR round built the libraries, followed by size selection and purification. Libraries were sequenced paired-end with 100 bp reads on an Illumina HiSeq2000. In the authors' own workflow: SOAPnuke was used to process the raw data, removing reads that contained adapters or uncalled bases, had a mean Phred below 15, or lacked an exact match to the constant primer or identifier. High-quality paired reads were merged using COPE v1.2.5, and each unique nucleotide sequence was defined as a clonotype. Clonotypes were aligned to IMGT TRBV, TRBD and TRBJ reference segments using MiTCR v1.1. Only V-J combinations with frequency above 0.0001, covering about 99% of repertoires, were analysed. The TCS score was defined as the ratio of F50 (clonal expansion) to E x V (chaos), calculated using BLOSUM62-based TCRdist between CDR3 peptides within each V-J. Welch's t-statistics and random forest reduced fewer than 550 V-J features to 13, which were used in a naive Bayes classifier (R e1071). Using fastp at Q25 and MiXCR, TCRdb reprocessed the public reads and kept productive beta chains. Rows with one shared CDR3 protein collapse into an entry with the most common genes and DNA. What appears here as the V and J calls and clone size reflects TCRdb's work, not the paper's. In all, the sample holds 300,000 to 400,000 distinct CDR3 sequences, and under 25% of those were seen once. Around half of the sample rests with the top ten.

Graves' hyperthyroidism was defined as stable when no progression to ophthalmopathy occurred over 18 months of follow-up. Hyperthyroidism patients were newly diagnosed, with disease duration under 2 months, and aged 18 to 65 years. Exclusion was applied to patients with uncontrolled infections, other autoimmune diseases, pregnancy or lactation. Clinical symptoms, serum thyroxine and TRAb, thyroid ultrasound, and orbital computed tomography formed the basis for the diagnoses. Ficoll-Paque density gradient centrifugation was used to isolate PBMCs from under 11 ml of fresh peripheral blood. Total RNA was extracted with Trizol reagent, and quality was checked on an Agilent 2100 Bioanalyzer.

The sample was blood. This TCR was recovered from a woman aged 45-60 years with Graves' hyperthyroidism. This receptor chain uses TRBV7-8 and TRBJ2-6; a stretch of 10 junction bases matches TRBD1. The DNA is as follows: TGTGCCAGCGGACAGGGGGGCTCTGGGGCCAACGTCCTGACTTTC. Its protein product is CASGQGGSGANVLTF.